This record covers a single T cell receptor beta chain. No cognate antigen has been identified for it. The sample holds no much larger clone one base away, and base qualities are not on file. V has 2 bases trimmed and J has 8 bases trimmed; junction bases matching no gene number 9. CDR1 and CDR2 were assigned from the germline V gene as SGHTS and YDEGEE. The CDR3 holds 15 amino acids from the cysteine to the phenylalanine. Only CDR3 DNA remains: 45 bases, in frame from the first base. One collaborating source in Seattle enrolled patients while the patients were actively infected and followed the patients over time throughout the course of disease. Each collaborating institution followed its own protocols to collect whole blood in K2EDTA tubes. For TCRbeta analysis, collaborators shipped samples as frozen whole blood, isolated PBMCs, or DNA extracted from either of those sample types. This entry comes from a study of blood T cell repertoires in COVID-19 (dated by TCRdb to the early 2020s). Notes on the research overall: Samples from collaborators originated in the United States, Italy and Spain and spanned both the acute and convalescent phases of COVID-19. The material from the prospective study consisted of cDNA or gDNA derived from T cells, B-cell-depleted T cells, or PBMCs. Subjects who had been exposed to COVID-19, were actively infected with it, or had recovered from it provided the deeply sampled blood TCRbeta repertoires that made up the dataset. The repertoires were released in a freely available public database meant as a resource for research on the immune response to SARS-CoV-2. Samples were obtained from the ongoing ImmuneRACE study (first 160 participants) and from 1,254 subjects provided by 6 global collaborators. The sample metadata nearly always contained a de-identified subject ID, COVID-19 status, age in years and sex. Where HLA class I and class II types were available, the types were taken from metadata supplied by the sample provider, not from assay-based typing.

TCRbeta CDR3 regions were amplified from genomic DNA by means of the immunoSEQ Assay, a bias-controlled multiplex PCR. In the paper's pipeline: The number of nucleated cells in each sample was estimated from the amplification of reference gene primers within the assay. To quantify the absolute abundance of each unique TCRbeta CDR3 rearrangement, sequence reads were collapsed and filtered. For each sample, productive Simpson clonality was calculated as the square root of Simpson's diversity index over productive rearrangements. TCRdb re-hosts the immuneACCESS table, in-frame sequences only. Its copies lack some clones; in the studies checked, an unresolved V gene accounts for under half of them, and the cause for the rest is not known. The D gene and trimming were derived from the DNA, and the V and J assignments and clone size from that table. This sample is represented by 160,000 or so clones; about four fifths of them were singletons. The ten largest clones take up more than 6.5% of the sample.

Results and caveats for the whole study, not just this receptor: The quantity of clinical and demographic metadata differed by source and by participant and was supplied without curation.

The chain employs TRBV5-8 and TRBJ1-4, with 7 bases aligning to TRBD1. This TCR came from a woman aged 55 to 70 with COVID-19, enrolled during active disease. Input material: peripheral blood. This receptor has the CDR3 CASSLGRGGKEKLFF. The DNA sequence is TGTGCCAGCAGCTTAGGTAGAGGGGGCAAGGAAAAACTGTTTTTT. Extended through the reference TRBV5-8 and TRBJ1-4 proteins, this CDR3 yields the full variable domain: EAGVTQSPTHLIKTRGQQATLRCSPISGHTSVYWYQQALGLGLQFLLWYDEGEERNRGNFPPRFSGRQFPNYSSELNVNALELEDSALYLCASSLGRGGKEKLFFGSGTQLSVL.